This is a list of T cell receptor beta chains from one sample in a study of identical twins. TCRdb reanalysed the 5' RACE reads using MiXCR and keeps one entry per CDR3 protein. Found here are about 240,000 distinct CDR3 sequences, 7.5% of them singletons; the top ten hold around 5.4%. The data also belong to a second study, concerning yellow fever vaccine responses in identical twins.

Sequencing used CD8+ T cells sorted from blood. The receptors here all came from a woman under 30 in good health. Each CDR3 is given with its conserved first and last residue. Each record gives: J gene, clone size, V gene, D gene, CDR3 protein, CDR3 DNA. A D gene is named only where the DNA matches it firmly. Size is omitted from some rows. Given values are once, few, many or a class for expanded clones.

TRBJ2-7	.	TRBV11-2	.	CASSSTQTSISGYEQYF	TGTGCCAGCAGCTCCACACAAACTAGCATATCCGGCTACGAGCAGTACTTC
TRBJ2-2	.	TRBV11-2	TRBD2	CASSLELGRVNTGELFF	TGTGCCAGCAGCTTAGAATTAGGGAGGGTGAACACCGGGGAGCTGTTTTTT
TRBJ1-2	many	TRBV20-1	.	CSARDGSDSYGYTF	TGCAGTGCTAGAGACGGGTCAGACTCCTATGGCTACACCTTC
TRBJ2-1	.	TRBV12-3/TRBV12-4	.	CASSSPYNEQFF	TGTGCCAGCAGTTCGCCCTACAATGAGCAGTTCTTC
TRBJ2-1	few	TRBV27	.	CASSLGANPYNEQFF	TGTGCCAGCAGTTTAGGGGCAAACCCCTACAATGAGCAGTTCTTC
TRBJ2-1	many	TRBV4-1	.	CASSLSKGSYNEQFF	TGCGCCAGCAGCCTTTCAAAAGGATCCTACAATGAGCAGTTCTTC
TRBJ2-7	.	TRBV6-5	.	CASSYGPAGSRYEQYF	TGTGCCAGCAGTTACGGCCCGGCAGGGAGTCGCTACGAGCAGTACTTC
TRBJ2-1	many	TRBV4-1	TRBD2	CASSQEWGTSGIYNEQFF	TGCGCCAGCAGCCAAGAATGGGGGACTAGCGGCATTTACAATGAGCAGTTCTTC
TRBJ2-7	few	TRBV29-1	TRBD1	CSVEGGQGIDDEQYF	TGCAGCGTTGAAGGGGGACAGGGCATTGACGACGAGCAGTACTTC
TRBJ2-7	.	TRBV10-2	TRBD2	CASRKAGGPGEQYF	TGCGCCAGCAGGAAAGCGGGAGGCCCGGGCGAGCAGTACTTC
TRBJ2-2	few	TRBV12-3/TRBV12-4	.	CASSLTLTVAGAGELFF	TGTGCCAGCAGCCTCACTCTTACAGTGGCCGGGGCCGGGGAGCTGTTTTTT
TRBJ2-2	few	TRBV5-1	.	CASSLSDRNTGELFF	TGCGCCAGCAGCTTATCGGACAGGAACACCGGGGAGCTGTTTTTT
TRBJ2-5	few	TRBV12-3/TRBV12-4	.	CASSASGTASGETQYF	TGTGCCAGCAGTGCATCCGGGACAGCCAGCGGGGAGACCCAGTACTTC
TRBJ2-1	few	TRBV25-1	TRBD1	CASSEAQGINEQFF	TGTGCCAGCAGTGAGGCACAGGGGATCAATGAGCAGTTCTTC
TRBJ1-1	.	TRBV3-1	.	CASSLKRAWNTEAFF	TGTGCCAGCAGCCTCAAACGGGCCTGGAACACTGAAGCTTTCTTT
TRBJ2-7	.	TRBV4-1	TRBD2	CASSQGPGLAYEEQYF	TGCGCCAGCAGCCAAGGGCCGGGACTAGCGTACGAGGAGCAGTACTTC
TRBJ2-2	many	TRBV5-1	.	CASSLEAAGNTGELFF	TGCGCCAGCAGCTTGGAGGCCGCAGGGAACACCGGGGAGCTGTTTTTT
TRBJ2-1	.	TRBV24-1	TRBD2	CATSESGGSNEQFF	TGTGCCACCAGTGAGTCGGGAGGGAGTAATGAGCAGTTCTTC
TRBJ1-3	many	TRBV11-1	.	CASILGTEENPYSGNTIYF	TGTGCCAGCATTCTCGGGACCGAGGAGAATCCCTACTCTGGAAACACCATATATTTT
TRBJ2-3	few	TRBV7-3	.	CASSPIGGDATDTQYF	TGTGCCAGCAGCCCTATCGGGGGAGATGCTACAGATACGCAGTATTTT
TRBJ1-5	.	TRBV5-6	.	CASSPFRGNQPQHF	TGTGCCAGCAGCCCCTTTAGGGGCAATCAGCCCCAGCATTTT
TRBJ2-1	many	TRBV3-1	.	CASSQDGPGWIFF	TGTGCCAGCAGCCAAGATGGGCCGGGCTGGATCTTCTTC
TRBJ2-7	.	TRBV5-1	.	CASSLESGKDEQYF	TGCGCCAGCAGCTTGGAGTCAGGGAAAGACGAGCAGTACTTC
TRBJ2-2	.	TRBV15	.	CATSRDRGNSGELFF	TGTGCCACCAGCAGAGATCGGGGTAACTCCGGGGAGCTGTTTTTT
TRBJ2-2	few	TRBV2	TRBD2	CAICLLLTSGGTNTGELFF	TGTGCCATCTGTTTACTCCTGACTAGCGGGGGAACGAACACCGGGGAGCTGTTTTTT
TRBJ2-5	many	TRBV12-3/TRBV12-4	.	CASRSGETQYF	TGTGCCAGCAGGTCTGGCGAGACCCAGTACTTC
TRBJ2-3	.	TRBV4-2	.	CASSQEDTPRYTQYF	TGTGCCAGCAGCCAAGAGGACACCCCCCGGTATACGCAGTATTTT
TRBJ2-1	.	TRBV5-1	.	CASSSRYNEQFF	TGCGCCAGCAGCTCCCGGTACAATGAGCAGTTCTTC
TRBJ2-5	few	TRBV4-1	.	CASSQIQGWRETQYF	TGCGCCAGCAGCCAAATACAGGGTTGGAGGGAGACCCAGTACTTC
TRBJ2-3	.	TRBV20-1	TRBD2	CSARDWGRADTDTQYF	TGCAGTGCTAGAGATTGGGGGAGGGCCGACACAGATACGCAGTATTTT
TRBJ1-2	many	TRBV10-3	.	CAISESGANYGYTF	TGTGCCATCAGTGAGTCGGGGGCTAACTATGGCTACACCTTC
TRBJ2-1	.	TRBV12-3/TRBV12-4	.	CASSFLGVSRDNEQFF	TGTGCCAGCAGTTTCTTGGGAGTGTCTCGGGACAATGAGCAGTTCTTC
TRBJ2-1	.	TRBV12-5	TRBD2	CASGLTGLAEHNEQFF	TGTGCTAGTGGTTTGACGGGACTAGCGGAGCACAATGAGCAGTTCTTC
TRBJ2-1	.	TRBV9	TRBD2	CASSVSGGGPFNEQFF	TGTGCCAGCAGCGTATCAGGCGGGGGACCCTTTAATGAGCAGTTCTTC
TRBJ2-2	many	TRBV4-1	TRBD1	CASSQPPGQFLELFF	TGCGCCAGCAGCCAACCTCCGGGACAGTTTTTGGAGCTGTTTTTT
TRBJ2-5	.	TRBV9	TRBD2	CASSPGLGKTQYF	TGTGCCAGCAGCCCCGGACTAGGGAAGACCCAGTACTTC
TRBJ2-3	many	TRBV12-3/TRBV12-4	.	CASSFIGTDTQYF	TGTGCCAGCAGTTTTATTGGCACAGATACGCAGTATTTT
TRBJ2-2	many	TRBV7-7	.	CASSPLRGNGELFF	TGTGCCAGCAGCCCCCTGCGGGGTAACGGGGAGCTGTTTTTT
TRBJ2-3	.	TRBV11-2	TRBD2	CASSSRGGTDTQYF	TGTGCCAGCAGTTCCCGGGGGGGCACAGATACGCAGTATTTT
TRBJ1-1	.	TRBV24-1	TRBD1	CATKGTGGTEAFF	TGTGCCACCAAAGGTACAGGGGGCACTGAAGCTTTCTTT
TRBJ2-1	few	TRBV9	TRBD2	CASSPRQAPIAGGRVAHEQFF	TGTGCCAGCAGCCCTCGACAGGCGCCAATAGCGGGAGGGAGAGTGGCACATGAGCAGTTCTTC
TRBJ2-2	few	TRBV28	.	CASSLKTGELFF	TGTGCCAGCAGTTTAAAAACCGGGGAGCTGTTTTTT
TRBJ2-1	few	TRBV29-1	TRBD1	CSTRTGISNEQFF	TGCAGCACCAGGACAGGGATCAGCAATGAGCAGTTCTTC
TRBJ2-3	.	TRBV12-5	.	CARDGNANTSTDTQYF	TGTGCTAGGGATGGGAACGCGAACACTAGCACAGATACGCAGTATTTT
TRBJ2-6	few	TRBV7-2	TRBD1	CASSPRSGQGGYVSGANVLTF	TGTGCCAGCAGCCCCAGATCGGGACAGGGGGGGTATGTCTCTGGGGCCAACGTCCTGACTTTC
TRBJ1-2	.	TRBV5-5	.	CASSPDSSNYGYTF	TGTGCCAGCAGCCCTGACAGCTCTAACTATGGCTACACCTTC
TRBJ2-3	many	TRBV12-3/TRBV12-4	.	CASLGGLGTRTDTQYF	TGTGCCAGCCTGGGTGGATTGGGCACCCGCACAGATACGCAGTATTTT
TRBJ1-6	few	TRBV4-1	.	CASSQDLEFYNSPLHF	TGCGCCAGCAGCCAAGATCTGGAGTTCTATAATTCACCCCTCCACTTT
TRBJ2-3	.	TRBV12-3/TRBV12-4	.	CASSKSGTSIDTQYF	TGTGCCAGCAGTAAGTCCGGGACCAGCATAGATACGCAGTATTTT
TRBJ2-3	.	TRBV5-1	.	CASSYELYITDTQYF	TGCGCCAGCAGCTACGAACTATATATCACAGATACGCAGTATTTT